A single sample gave rise to the 6 T cell receptor beta chains below, sequenced in a study of OX40 agonist ivuxolimab in advanced cancers. Clones were read by immunoSEQ multiplex PCR, and TCRdb kept only the in-frame ones, dropping some. Of around 58,000 clones listed, about 90% are singletons. The sample here was CD4+ or CD8+ T cells sorted from blood, taken in a trial of the OX40 agonist ivuxolimab. The receptors stem from an adult with an advanced solid tumor such as melanoma, head and neck, liver or kidney cancer.

The chain is built from TRBV7-9 and TRBJ2-1; a possible D gene is TRBD1 (6 bases). This CDR3 has 14 amino acids. Germline lookup yields CDR1 SEHNR and CDR2 FQNEAQ (reference sequence). The V end lost 6 bases, the J end lost 6 bases, and 15 bases lay between the germline ends. This chain's CDR3 is CASRRTDLINEQFF. In DNA, the CDR3 is TGTGCCAGCAGAAGGACAGACCTCATCAATGAGCAGTTCTTC.

The V and J genes are TRBV5-4 and TRBJ2-2, with 9 bases identical to TRBD2. In germline, CDR1 is SGHNT, CDR2 YYREEE (reference sequence). V lost 7 bases and J lost 0; bases outside the gene matches: 7. The CDR3 has 16 residues. The CDR3 loop is CASSPSGASNTGELFF. CDR3 nucleotide sequence: TGTGCCAGCTCCCCTAGCGGGGCCTCGAACACCGGGGAGCTGTTTTTT.

The rearrangement joins TRBV2 to TRBJ1-5; 9 positions match TRBD1. Germline V gene sequence: CDR1 SNHLY, CDR2 FYNNEI. This CDR3 contains 16 residues. V trimming: 6 bases; J trimming: 3 bases; junction bases outside the gene matches: 9. This chain's CDR3 is CASRGPGTGFNQPQHF. CDR3 in DNA: TGTGCCAGCAGGGGTCCCGGGACAGGGTTCAATCAGCCCCAGCATTTT.

This chain joins TRBV11-2 and TRBJ2-2; D call uncertain. Trimming left V 8 bases short and J 5 bases short, with 21 bases between. Germline V gene lookup returns CDR1 SGHAT and CDR2 FQNNGV. There are 16 residues in the CDR3. The CDR3 spells CASRPLWTGPTGELFF. The CDR3 DNA reads TGTGCCAGCCGCCCTCTCTGGACGGGTCCTACCGGGGAGCTGTTTTTT.

This rearrangement joins TRBV7-2 to TRBJ1-2, with D possibly matching TRBD1 (6 bases). V shed 4 bases and J shed 7 bases, with 16 bases lying between them. The CDR3 has 14 residues. Germline V gene lookup returns CDR1 SGHTA and CDR2 FQGNSA. For the CDR3, the DNA is TGTGCCAGCAGCTCATCGCACAGGGAAGGTGGCTACACCTTC. Protein sequence: CASSSSHREGGYTF.

This clone has only one observation. V gene TRBV9 combines with J gene TRBJ2-5, with 10 bases identical to TRBD1. The CDR3 is made up of 14 amino acids. The germline V gene encodes CDR1 SGDLS and CDR2 YYNGEE. The J segment lost 4 bases and the V segment lost 4 bases, leaving 4 bases of the junction unmatched. The CDR3 bases are TGTGCCAGCAGCCTCGGGACAGGGGTAGAGACCCAGTACTTC. Translated, it gives CASSLGTGVETQYF.